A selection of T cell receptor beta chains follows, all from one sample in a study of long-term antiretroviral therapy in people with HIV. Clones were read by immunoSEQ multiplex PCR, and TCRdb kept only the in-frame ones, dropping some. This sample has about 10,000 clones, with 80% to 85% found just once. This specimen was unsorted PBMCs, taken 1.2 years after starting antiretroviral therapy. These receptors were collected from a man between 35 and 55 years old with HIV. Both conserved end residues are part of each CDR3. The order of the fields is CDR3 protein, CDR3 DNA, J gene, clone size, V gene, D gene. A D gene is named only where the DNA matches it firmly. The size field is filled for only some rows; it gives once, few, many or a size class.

CASSLAAGSEQYF | TGTGCCAGCAGCTTAGCGGCCGGGAGTGAGCAGTACTTC | TRBJ2-7 | . | TRBV7-2 | .
CASSLGQQVNTEAFF | TGTGCCAGCAGCTTAGGTCAACAGGTAAACACTGAAGCTTTCTTT | TRBJ1-1 | . | TRBV7-2 | .
CASSRMDRGDTEAFF | TGTGCCAGCAGCCGTATGGACAGGGGGGACACTGAAGCTTTCTTT | TRBJ1-1 | once | TRBV5-6 | TRBD1
CASTASVGGLYEQYF | TGTGCCAGCACCGCGTCGGTGGGGGGGCTCTACGAGCAGTACTTC | TRBJ2-7 | . | TRBV7-9 | .
CASSLGTDTEAFF | TGTGCCAGCAGCCTAGGGACGGACACTGAAGCTTTCTTT | TRBJ1-1 | . | TRBV6-6 | .
CASTTATVRNSPLHF | TGTGCCAGCACCACTGCAACTGTGCGTAATTCACCCCTCCACTTT | TRBJ1-6 | . | TRBV28 | .
CASSLRMNTEAFF | TGTGCCAGCAGCTTACGGATGAACACTGAAGCTTTCTTT | TRBJ1-1 | . | TRBV7-2 | .
CASSTVGGYTEAFF | TGTGCCAGTAGTACCGTCGGGGGCTACACTGAAGCTTTCTTT | TRBJ1-1 | . | TRBV19 | .
CASRTVDRVGYIQYF | TGTGCCAGCCGGACTGTAGACAGGGTAGGATACATTCAGTACTTC | TRBJ2-4 | . | TRBV2 | TRBD1
CASSEGRTEAFF | TGTGCCAGTAGCGAGGGTAGGACTGAAGCTTTCTTT | TRBJ1-1 | . | TRBV19 | .
CASYRLGGTEAFF | TGTGCCAGCTATCGATTGGGGGGCACTGAAGCTTTCTTT | TRBJ1-1 | . | TRBV5-4 | .
CASSPSTYEQYF | TGTGCCAGCAGCCCCTCGACCTACGAGCAGTACTTC | TRBJ2-7 | . | TRBV7-2 | .
CASSPGTALRGNTIYF | TGTGCCAGCTCACCCGGGACAGCTCTGAGAGGAAACACCATATATTTT | TRBJ1-3 | few | TRBV18 | TRBD1
CASSLAGDEKLFF | TGTGCCAGCAGCTTAGCTGGGGACGAAAAACTGTTTTTT | TRBJ1-4 | . | TRBV7-8 | .
CASSRTGNTEAFF | TGTGCCAGCAGCCGTACAGGGAACACTGAAGCTTTCTTT | TRBJ1-1 | large | TRBV28 | .
CASSWPHGVPNTGELFF | TGTGCCAGCAGTTGGCCCCACGGGGTCCCGAACACCGGGGAGCTGTTTTTT | TRBJ2-2 | . | TRBV11-2 | .
CASSLGAGGNNEQFF | TGTGCCAGCAGCTTAGGAGCGGGGGGAAACAATGAGCAGTTCTTC | TRBJ2-1 | . | TRBV11-2 | TRBD2
CASSVMGLQIDEQFF | TGTGCCAGCAGCGTAATGGGACTACAGATCGATGAGCAGTTCTTC | TRBJ2-1 | . | TRBV9 | TRBD2
CASSLGGLNEQYF | TGTGCCAGCAGCTTAGGGGGTCTCAACGAGCAGTACTTC | TRBJ2-7 | . | TRBV7-9 | .
CASRISSVGFRANYGYTF | TGTGCCAGCAGGATCTCATCTGTGGGCTTTCGGGCTAACTATGGCTACACCTTC | TRBJ1-2 | . | TRBV6-4 | .
CASSPAGFSNQPQHF | TGTGCCAGCAGTCCCGCGGGGTTTAGCAATCAGCCCCAGCATTTT | TRBJ1-5 | . | TRBV27 | .
CASSSGGGAGTDTQYF | TGTGCCAGCAGTAGTGGCGGGGGTGCGGGCACAGATACGCAGTATTTT | TRBJ2-3 | . | TRBV25-1 | TRBD2
CASSLTPPNTGELFF | TGTGCCAGCAGCTTGACACCGCCGAACACCGGGGAGCTGTTTTTT | TRBJ2-2 | . | TRBV7-6 | .
CASSLGGRRLTSEQYF | TGTGCCAGCAGCTTGGGGGGCCGTAGGTTAACCAGCGAGCAGTACTTC | TRBJ2-7 | . | TRBV7-8 | .
CASSFLRTENTEAFF | TGTGCCAGCAGTTTTCTCCGGACGGAGAACACTGAAGCTTTCTTT | TRBJ1-1 | . | TRBV27 | .
CASSEGQGRDQPQHF | TGTGCCAGCAGTGAAGGACAGGGGCGGGATCAGCCCCAGCATTTT | TRBJ1-5 | . | TRBV6-1 | TRBD1
CASSRSGGASNEQFF | TGTGCCAGCAGTCGTAGCGGGGGGGCGTCAAATGAGCAGTTCTTC | TRBJ2-1 | . | TRBV6-5 | TRBD2
CASSFGTDNEQFF | TGTGCCAGCAGTTTCGGGACAGACAATGAGCAGTTCTTC | TRBJ2-1 | few | TRBV27 | TRBD1
CASSPLGLAHTSGGEQFF | TGTGCCAGCAGCCCATTAGGACTAGCCCACACCTCGGGTGGTGAGCAGTTCTTC | TRBJ2-1 | . | TRBV5-6 | TRBD2
CASSEDGQGSRETQYF | TGTGCCAGCAGCGAGGACGGACAGGGTTCCAGAGAGACCCAGTACTTC | TRBJ2-5 | few | TRBV7-9 | TRBD1
CSARPIDGYTF | TGCAGTGCTAGACCAATAGATGGCTACACCTTC | TRBJ1-2 | . | TRBV20-1 | .
CAWSPPGTTTDTQYF | TGTGCCTGGAGTCCCCCCGGGACTACCACAGATACGCAGTATTTT | TRBJ2-3 | . | TRBV30 | TRBD2
CATSRVVLGTEAFF | TGTGCCACCAGCAGAGTTGTGTTGGGCACTGAAGCTTTCTTT | TRBJ1-1 | . | TRBV15 | .
CASSKGQESNQPQHF | TGTGCCAGCAGTAAAGGACAGGAGAGCAATCAGCCCCAGCATTTT | TRBJ1-5 | medium-sized | TRBV2 | TRBD1
CASSGRLGGTSGNTIYF | TGTGCCAGCAGTGGTAGACTCGGGGGGACCTCTGGAAACACCATATATTTT | TRBJ1-3 | . | TRBV6-1 | .
CASSKRGVLNTGELFF | TGTGCCAGCAGCAAGAGGGGGGTCTTGAACACCGGGGAGCTGTTTTTT | TRBJ2-2 | . | TRBV5-6 | .
CSARRQGQFF | TGCAGCGCCAGAAGACAGGGCCAGTTCTTC | TRBJ2-1 | . | TRBV29-1 | TRBD1
CASSPATQGWDEQFF | TGTGCCAGCAGCCCCGCGACCCAGGGCTGGGATGAGCAGTTCTTC | TRBJ2-1 | . | TRBV11-3 | .
CAGTSGGFSSYEQYF | TGTGCCGGGACTAGCGGGGGGTTCAGCTCCTACGAGCAGTACTTC | TRBJ2-7 | . | TRBV6-1 | TRBD2
CASSLFGQGNTEAFF | TGTGCCAGCAGCTTGTTCGGACAGGGGAACACTGAAGCTTTCTTT | TRBJ1-1 | few | TRBV5-6 | TRBD1
CASSLTGDTEAFF | TGTGCCAGCAGCTTAACCGGGGACACTGAAGCTTTCTTT | TRBJ1-1 | . | TRBV7-9 | .